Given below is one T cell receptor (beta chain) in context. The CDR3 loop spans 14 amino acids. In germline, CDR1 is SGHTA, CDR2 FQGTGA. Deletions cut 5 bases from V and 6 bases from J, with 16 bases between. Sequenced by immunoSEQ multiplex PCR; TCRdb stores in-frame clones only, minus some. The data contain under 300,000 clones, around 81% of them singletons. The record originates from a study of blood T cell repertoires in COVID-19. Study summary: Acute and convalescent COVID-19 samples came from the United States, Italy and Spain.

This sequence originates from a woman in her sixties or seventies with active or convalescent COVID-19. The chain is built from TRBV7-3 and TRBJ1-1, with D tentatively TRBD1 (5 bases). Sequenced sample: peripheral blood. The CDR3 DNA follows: TGTGCCAGCAGCCTGGGCGGGGGTCCCTCTGAAGCTTTCTTT. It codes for CASSLGGGPSEAFF.